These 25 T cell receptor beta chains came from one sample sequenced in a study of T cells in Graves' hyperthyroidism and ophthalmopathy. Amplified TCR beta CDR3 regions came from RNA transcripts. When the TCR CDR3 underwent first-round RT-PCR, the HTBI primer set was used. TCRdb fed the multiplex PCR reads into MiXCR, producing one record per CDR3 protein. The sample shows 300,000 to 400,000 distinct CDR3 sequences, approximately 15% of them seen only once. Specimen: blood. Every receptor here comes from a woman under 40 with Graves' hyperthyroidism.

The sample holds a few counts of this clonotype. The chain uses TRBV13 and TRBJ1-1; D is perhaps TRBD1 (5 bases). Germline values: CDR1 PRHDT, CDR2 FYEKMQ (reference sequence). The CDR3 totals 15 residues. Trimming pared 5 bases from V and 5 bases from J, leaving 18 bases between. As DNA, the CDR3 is TGTGCCAGCAGCCCGGGACCCCTGCAAGGTACTGAAGCTTTCTTT. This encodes CASSPGPLQGTEAFF. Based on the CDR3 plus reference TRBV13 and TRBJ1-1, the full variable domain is AAGVIQSPRHLIKEKRETATLKCYPIPRHDTVYWYQQGPGQDPQFLISFYEKMQSDKGSIPDRFSAQQFSDYHSELNMSSLELGDSALYFCASSPGPLQGTEAFFGQGTRLTVV.

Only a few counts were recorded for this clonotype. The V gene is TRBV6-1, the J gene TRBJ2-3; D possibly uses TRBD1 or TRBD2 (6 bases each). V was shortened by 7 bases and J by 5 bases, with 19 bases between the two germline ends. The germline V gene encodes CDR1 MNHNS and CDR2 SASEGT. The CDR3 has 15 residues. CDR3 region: CASTPMRGAGDTQYF. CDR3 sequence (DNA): TGTGCCAGCACCCCTATGAGGGGGGCCGGAGATACGCAGTATTTT.

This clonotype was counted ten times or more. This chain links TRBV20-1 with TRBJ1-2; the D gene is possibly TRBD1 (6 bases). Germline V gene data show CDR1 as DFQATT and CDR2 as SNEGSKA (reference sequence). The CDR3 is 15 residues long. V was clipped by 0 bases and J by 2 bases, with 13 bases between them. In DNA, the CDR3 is TGCAGTGCTAGAGACGCGACAGGAGGGAACTATGGCTACACCTTC. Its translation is CSARDATGGNYGYTF.

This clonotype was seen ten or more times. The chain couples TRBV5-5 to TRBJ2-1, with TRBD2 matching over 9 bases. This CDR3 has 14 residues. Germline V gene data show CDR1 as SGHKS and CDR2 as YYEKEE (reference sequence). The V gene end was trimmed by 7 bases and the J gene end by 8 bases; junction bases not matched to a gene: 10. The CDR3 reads CASGTASGTYEQFF. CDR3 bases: TGTGCCAGCGGGACAGCTAGCGGGACCTATGAGCAGTTCTTC.

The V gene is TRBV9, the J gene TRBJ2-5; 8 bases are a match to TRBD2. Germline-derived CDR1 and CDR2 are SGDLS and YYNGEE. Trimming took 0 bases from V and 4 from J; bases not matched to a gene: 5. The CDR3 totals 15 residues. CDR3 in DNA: TGTGCCAGCAGCGTAGCTACAACTAGCGGAGAGACCCAGTACTTC. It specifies CASSVATTSGETQYF.

DNA for the CDR3: TGTGCCAGTTGTATAGGGGGGACAGGTCCGTTCTTC. This encodes CASCIGGTGPFF. The chain uses TRBV28 and TRBJ2-1; the match to TRBD1 covers 8 bases. The CDR3 loop spans 12 amino acids. Germline lookup yields CDR1 MDHEN and CDR2 SYDVKM. The junction had 13 bases not matched to a gene; V was cut back by 9 bases and J by 15 bases. Based on the CDR3 plus reference TRBV28 and TRBJ2-1, the full variable domain is DVKVTQSSRYLVKRTGEKVFLECVQDMDHENMFWYRQDPGLGLRLIYFSYDVKMKEKGDIPEGYSVSREKKERFSLILESASTNQTSMYLCASCIGGTGPFFGPGTRLTVL.

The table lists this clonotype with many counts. The CDR3 protein is CASSTRTGRIAYEQYF. The DNA of the CDR3 is TGTGCCAGCAGCACACGGACGGGACGGATAGCCTACGAGCAGTACTTC. The chain is built from TRBV7-3 and TRBJ2-7; D may correspond to TRBD1 or TRBD2 (5 bases each). The germline V gene encodes CDR1 SGHTA and CDR2 FQGTGA. The ends were cut back, 5 bases at V and 2 bases at J, with 19 bases in the middle. CDR3 length: 16 residues.

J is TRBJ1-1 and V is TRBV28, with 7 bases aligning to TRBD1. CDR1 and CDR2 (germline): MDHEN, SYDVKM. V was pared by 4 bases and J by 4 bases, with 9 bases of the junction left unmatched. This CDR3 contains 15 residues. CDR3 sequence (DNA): TGTGCCAGCAGTTGTCACAGGGGTACGAGCACTGAAGCTTTCTTT. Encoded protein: CASSCHRGTSTEAFF.

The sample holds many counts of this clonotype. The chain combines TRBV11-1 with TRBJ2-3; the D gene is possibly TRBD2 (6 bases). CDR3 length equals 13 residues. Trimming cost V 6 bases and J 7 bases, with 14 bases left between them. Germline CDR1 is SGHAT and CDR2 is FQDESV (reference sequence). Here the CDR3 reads CASRTAGHHTQYF. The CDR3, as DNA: TGTGCCAGCAGAACGGCGGGGCACCATACGCAGTATTTT.

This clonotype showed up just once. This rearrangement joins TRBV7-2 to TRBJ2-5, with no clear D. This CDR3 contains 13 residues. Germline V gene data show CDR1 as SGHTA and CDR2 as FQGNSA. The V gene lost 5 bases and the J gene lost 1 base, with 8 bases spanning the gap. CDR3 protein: CASSPIIQETQYF. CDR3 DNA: TGTGCCAGCAGCCCAATTATCCAAGAGACCCAGTACTTC.

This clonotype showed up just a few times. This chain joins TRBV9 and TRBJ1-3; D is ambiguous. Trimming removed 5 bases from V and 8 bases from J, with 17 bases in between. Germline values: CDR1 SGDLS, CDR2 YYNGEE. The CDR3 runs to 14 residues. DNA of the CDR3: TGTGCCAGCAGTACTAAACCCGACGGCCACACCATATATTTT. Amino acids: CASSTKPDGHTIYF.

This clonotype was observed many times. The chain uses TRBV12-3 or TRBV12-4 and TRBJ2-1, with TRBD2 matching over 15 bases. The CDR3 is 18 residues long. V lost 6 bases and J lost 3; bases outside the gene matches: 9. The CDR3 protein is CASRPGLAGGNIYNEQFF. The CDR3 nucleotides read TGTGCCAGCAGACCGGGACTAGCGGGAGGAAACATCTACAATGAGCAGTTCTTC.

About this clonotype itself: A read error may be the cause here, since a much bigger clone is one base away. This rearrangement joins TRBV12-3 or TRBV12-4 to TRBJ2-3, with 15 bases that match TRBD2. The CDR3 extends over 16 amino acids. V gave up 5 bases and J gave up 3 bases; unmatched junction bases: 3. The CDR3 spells CASSPGTSGRTDTQYF. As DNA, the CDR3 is TGTGCCAGCAGTCCCGGGACTAGCGGGAGGACAGATACGCAGTATTTT.

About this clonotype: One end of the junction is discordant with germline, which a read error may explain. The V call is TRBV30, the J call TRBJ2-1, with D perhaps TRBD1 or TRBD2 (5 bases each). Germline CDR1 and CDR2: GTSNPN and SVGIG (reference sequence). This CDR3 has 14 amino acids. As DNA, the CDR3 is TGTACCTGGAGACCCGGGGCAGTTATCAATGAGCAGTTCTTC. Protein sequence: CTWRPGAVINEQFF.

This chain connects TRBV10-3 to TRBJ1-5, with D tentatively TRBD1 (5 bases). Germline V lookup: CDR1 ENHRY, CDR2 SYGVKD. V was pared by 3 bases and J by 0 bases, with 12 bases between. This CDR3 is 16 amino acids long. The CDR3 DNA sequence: TGTGCCATCAGTGACAAGGGGTGGTTTAGCAATCAGCCCCAGCATTTT. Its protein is CAISDKGWFSNQPQHF.

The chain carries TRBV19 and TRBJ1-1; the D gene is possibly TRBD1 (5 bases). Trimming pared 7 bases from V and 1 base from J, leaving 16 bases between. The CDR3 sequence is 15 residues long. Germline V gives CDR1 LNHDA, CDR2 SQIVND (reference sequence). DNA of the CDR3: TGTGCCAGTATTATCTCCGGGACTGGGAACACTGAAGCTTTCTTT. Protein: CASIISGTGNTEAFF.

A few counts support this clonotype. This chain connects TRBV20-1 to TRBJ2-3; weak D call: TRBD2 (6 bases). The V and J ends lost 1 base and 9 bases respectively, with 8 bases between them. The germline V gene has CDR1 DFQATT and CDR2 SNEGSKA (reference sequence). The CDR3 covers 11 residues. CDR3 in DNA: TGCAGTGCTAGAGGTCGGGAGACGCAGTATTTT. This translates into CSARGRETQYF.

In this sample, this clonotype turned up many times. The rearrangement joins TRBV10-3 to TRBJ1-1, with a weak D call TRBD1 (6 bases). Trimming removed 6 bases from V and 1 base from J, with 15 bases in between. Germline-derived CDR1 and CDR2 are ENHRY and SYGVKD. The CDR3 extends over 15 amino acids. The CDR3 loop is CAIRPSGATNTEAFF. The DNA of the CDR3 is TGTGCCATCAGACCCTCAGGGGCGACGAACACTGAAGCTTTCTTT.

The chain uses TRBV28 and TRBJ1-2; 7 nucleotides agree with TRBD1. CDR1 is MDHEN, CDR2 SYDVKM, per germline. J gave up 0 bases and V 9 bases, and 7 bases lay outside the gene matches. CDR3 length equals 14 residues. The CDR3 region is CASNTGATNYGYTF. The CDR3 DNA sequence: TGTGCCAGTAACACAGGGGCGACTAACTATGGCTACACCTTC.

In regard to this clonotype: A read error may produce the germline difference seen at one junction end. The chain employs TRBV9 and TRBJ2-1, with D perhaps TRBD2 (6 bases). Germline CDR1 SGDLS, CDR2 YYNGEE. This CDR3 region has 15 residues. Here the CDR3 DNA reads TGTGCCGGCAGCACCCGACTAGTGGGGTGGGATGAGCAGTTCTTC. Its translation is CAGSTRLVGWDEQFF.

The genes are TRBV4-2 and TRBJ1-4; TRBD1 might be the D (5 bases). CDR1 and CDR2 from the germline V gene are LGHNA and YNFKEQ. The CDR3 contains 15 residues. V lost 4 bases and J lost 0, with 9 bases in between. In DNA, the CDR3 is TGTGCCAGCAGCCCGAGAGGGGCAACTAATGAAAAACTGTTTTTT. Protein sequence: CASSPRGATNEKLFF.

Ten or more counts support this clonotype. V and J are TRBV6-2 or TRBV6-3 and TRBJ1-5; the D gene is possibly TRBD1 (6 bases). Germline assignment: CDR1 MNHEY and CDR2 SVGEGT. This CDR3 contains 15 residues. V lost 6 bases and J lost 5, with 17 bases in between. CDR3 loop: CASSSGQLGDQPQHF. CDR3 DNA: TGTGCCAGCAGCAGCGGACAGTTGGGGGATCAGCCCCAGCATTTT.

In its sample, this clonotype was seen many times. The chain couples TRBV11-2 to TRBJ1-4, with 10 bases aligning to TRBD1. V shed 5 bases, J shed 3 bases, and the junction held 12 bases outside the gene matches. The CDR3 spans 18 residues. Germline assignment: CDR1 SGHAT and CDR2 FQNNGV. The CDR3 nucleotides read TGTGCCAGCAGCAATAGAAGAGGGACAGGGGCTGCTAATGAAAAACTGTTTTTT. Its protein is CASSNRRGTGAANEKLFF.

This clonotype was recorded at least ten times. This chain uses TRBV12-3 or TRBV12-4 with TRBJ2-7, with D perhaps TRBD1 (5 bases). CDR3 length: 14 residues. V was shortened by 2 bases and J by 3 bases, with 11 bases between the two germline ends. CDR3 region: CASSLRGRIYEQYF. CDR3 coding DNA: TGTGCCAGCAGTTTAAGGGGAAGAATCTACGAGCAGTACTTC.

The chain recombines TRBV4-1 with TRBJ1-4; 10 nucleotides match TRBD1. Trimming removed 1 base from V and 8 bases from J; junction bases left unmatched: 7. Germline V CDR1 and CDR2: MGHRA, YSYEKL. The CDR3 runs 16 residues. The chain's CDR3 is CASSQVGQGDREKLFF. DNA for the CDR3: TGCGCCAGCAGCCAAGTCGGACAGGGGGATCGCGAAAAACTGTTTTTT.